These T cell receptor beta chains were read from a single sample in a study of PD-L1 blockade in urothelial cancer. Clones were sequenced by immunoSEQ multiplex PCR, and TCRdb holds only the in-frame ones, with some missing. The data hold roughly 100,000 clones, with about 89% observed a single time. The sequencing used PBMCs, collected around atezolizumab (anti-PD-L1) treatment. Every receptor here comes from a woman at least 80 years old with urothelial cancer. The CDR3 runs from the conserved cysteine through the conserved F or W. The order of the fields is CDR3 length, D gene, J gene, clone size, V gene, CDR3 DNA, CDR3 protein. The D gene is left open where the match is weak. Not every row has a clone size; where given, it reads once, few, many or a size class.

>14|TRBD1|TRBJ1-1|-|TRBV18
TGTGCCAGCTCACCCGGACAGGGTATCACTGAAGCTTTCTTT
CASSPGQGITEAFF
>15|-|TRBJ2-7|-|TRBV15
TGTGCCACCAGCAGAGAGTTAGCGGTGAACTACGAGCAGTACTTC
CATSRELAVNYEQYF
>14|-|TRBJ1-5|-|TRBV15
TGTGCCACCAGCAGAGGGCAGGGGAGCCAGCCCCAGCATTTT
CATSRGQGSQPQHF
>13|-|TRBJ2-1|-|TRBV7-9
TGTGCCAGCAGCTTATTCGGGTCGGATGAGCAGTTCTTC
CASSLFGSDEQFF
>17|TRBD2|TRBJ2-1|-|TRBV14
TGTGCCAGCAGCCAATTCTCAGCGGGAGGGTCCTACAATGAGCAGTTCTTC
CASSQFSAGGSYNEQFF
>14|-|TRBJ2-7|-|TRBV2
TGTGCCAGCAGCCCTGGCCGGAGCTCCTACGAGCAGTACTTC
CASSPGRSSYEQYF
>16|TRBD2|TRBJ2-1|-|TRBV10-3
TGTGCCATCAGTCCGGGACTAGCGGGCGCCAACAATGAGCAGTTCTTC
CAISPGLAGANNEQFF
>14|-|TRBJ1-2|-|TRBV6-1
TGTGCCAGCAGTGAAGGGGGGCAGTGGGGAGGCTACACCTTC
CASSEGGQWGGYTF
>16|-|TRBJ1-3|-|TRBV28
TGTGCCAGCAGTTCCTACGATCCCGACTCTGGAAACACCATATATTTT
CASSSYDPDSGNTIYF
>13|TRBD1|TRBJ1-2|-|TRBV28
TGTGCCAGCAGGCCTACAGGGGTTGATGGCTACACCTTC
CASRPTGVDGYTF
>15|TRBD2|TRBJ2-1|-|TRBV28
TGTGCCAGCACCCCCCCGGGACTAGCGGGAGATGAGCAGTTCTTC
CASTPPGLAGDEQFF
>15|TRBD2|TRBJ2-1|once|TRBV7-3
TGTGCCAGCAGCTCTAGCGGAGCGTCCTACAATGAGCAGTTCTTC
CASSSSGASYNEQFF
>15|TRBD1|TRBJ2-1|-|TRBV7-3
TGTGCCAGCAGCCAAGGACAGGGGGCCTACAATGAGCAGTTCTTC
CASSQGQGAYNEQFF
>14|-|TRBJ2-7|-|TRBV11-2
TGTGCCAGCAGCTTAGGGAGCGGGCCCTACGAGCAGTACTTC
CASSLGSGPYEQYF
>16|TRBD1|TRBJ2-7|-|TRBV28
TGTGCCAGCAGTTTATCGGGGACAGGGCTTACCTACGAGCAGTACTTC
CASSLSGTGLTYEQYF
>16|TRBD1|TRBJ2-3|-|TRBV15
TGTGCCACCAGCAGAGATCTCCCAGGGGGCTCAGATACGCAGTATTTT
CATSRDLPGGSDTQYF
>15|-|TRBJ2-1|-|TRBV19
TGTGCCAGTACCCTTTTGAGCGGAGGGTGGACTGAGCAGTTCTTC
CASTLLSGGWTEQFF
>17|TRBD1|TRBJ2-7|-|TRBV6-1
TGTGCCAGCAGTGAAGATCCCCGGACAGGGATGATCTACGAGCAGTACTTC
CASSEDPRTGMIYEQYF
>22|TRBD2|TRBJ2-7|-|TRBV27
TGTGCCAGCAGTTTTTTAGAGGGGGCTAGTCGGACTAGCGGGAGGAGGATCTACGAGCAGTACTTC
CASSFLEGASRTSGRRIYEQYF
>14|TRBD2|TRBJ2-3|-|TRBV13
TGTGCCAGCACCACCGGGAGGGGGACAGATACGCAGTATTTT
CASTTGRGTDTQYF
>16|-|TRBJ2-1|-|TRBV25-1
TGTGCCAGCAGTGAATATCGGGAGATTCCCTACAATGAGCAGTTCTTC
CASSEYREIPYNEQFF
>14|-|TRBJ2-5|-|TRBV9
TGTGCCAGCAGCGCAGACAGGTACCAAGAGACCCAGTACTTC
CASSADRYQETQYF